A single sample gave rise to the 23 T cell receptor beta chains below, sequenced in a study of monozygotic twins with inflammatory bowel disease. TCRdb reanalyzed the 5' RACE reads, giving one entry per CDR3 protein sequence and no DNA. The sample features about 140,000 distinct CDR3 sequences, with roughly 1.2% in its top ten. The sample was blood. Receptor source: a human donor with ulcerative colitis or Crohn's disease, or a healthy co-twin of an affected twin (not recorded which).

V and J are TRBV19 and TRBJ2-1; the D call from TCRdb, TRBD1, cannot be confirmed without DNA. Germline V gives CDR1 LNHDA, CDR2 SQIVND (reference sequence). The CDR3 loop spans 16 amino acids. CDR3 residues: CASSIPPVRGNNEQFF.

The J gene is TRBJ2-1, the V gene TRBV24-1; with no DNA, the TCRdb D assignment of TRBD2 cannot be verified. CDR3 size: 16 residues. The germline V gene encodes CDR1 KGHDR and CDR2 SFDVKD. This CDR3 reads CATSDPTSGIYNEQFF.

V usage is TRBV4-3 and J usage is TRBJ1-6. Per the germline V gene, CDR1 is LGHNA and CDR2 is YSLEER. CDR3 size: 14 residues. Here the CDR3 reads CASSQGLSNSPLHF.

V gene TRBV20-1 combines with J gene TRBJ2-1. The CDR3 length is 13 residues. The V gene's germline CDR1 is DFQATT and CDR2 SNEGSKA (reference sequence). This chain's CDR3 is CSAEQGSYNEQFF.

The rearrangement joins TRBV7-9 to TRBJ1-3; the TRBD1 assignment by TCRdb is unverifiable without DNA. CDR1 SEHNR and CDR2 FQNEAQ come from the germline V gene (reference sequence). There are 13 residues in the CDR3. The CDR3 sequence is CASSPPGGNTIYF. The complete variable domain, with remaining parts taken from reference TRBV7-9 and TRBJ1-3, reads DTGVSQNPRHKITKRGQNVTFRCDPISEHNRLYWYRQTLGQGPEFLTYFQNEAQLEKSRLLSDRFSAERPKGSFSTLEIQRTEQGDSAMYLCASSPPGGNTIYFGEGSWLTVV.

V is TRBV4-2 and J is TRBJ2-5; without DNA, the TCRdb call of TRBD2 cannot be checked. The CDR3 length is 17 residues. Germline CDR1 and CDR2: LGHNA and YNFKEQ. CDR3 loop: CASSPSVFGRAGETQYF.

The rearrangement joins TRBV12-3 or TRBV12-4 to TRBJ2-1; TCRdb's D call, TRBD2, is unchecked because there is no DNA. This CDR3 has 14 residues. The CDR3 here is CASSLQRSYNEQFF.

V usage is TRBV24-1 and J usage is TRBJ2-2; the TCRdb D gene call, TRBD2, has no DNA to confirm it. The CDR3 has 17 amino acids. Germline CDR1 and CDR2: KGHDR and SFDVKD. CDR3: CATSDLKPGLATGELFF.

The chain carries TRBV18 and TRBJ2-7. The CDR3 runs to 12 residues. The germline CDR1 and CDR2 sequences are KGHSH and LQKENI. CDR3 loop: CASSPSSYEQYF.

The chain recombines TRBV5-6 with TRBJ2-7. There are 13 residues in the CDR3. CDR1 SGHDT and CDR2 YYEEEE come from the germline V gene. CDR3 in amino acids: CASSLENLYEQYF.

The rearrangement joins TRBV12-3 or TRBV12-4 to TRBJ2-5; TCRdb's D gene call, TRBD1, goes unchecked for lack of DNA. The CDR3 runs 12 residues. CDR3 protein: CASSQGKETQYF.

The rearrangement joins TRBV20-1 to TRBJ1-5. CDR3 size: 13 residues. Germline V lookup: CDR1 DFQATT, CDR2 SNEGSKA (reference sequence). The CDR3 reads CSARILDNQPQHF.

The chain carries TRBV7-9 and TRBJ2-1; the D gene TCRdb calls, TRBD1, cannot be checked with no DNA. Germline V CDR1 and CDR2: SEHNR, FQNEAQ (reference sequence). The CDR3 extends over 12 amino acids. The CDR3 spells CASTPGGNEQFF.

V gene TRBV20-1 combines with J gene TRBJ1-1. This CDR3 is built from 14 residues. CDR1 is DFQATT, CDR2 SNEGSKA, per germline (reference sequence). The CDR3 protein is CSARDGRMNTEAFF.

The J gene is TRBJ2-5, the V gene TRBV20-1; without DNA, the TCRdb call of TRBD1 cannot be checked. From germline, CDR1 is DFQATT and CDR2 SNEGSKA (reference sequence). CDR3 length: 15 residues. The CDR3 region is CSARDREGGVETQYF.

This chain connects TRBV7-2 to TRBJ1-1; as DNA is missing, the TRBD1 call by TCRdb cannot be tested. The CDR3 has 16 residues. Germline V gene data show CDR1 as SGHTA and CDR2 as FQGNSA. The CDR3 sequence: CASSSPRTGVNTEAFF.

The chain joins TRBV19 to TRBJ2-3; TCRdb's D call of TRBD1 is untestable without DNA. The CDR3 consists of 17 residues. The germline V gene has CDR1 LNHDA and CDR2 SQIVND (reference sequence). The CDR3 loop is CASSTIGQGASTDTQYF.

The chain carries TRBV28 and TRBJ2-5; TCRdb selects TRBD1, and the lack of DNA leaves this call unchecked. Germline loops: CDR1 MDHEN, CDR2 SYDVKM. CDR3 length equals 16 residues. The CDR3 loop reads CASSFPRQGGKETQYF.

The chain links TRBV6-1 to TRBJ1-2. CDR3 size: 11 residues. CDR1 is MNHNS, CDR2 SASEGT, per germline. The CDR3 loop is CASSVSAGYTF.

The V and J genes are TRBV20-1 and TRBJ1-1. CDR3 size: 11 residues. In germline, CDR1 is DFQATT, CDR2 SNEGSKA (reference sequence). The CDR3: CSARDETEAFF.

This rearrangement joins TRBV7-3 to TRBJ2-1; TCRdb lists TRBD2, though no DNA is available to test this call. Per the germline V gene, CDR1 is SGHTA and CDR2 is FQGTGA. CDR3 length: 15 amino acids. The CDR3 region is CASSVIPGSRNEQFF.

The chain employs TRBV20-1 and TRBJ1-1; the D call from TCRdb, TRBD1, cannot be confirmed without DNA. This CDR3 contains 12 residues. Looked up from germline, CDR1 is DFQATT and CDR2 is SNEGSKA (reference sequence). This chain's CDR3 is CSARWPGPEAFF.

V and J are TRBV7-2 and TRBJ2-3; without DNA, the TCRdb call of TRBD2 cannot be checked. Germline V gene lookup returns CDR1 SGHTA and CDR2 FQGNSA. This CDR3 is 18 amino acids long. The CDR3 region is CASSLAPLAGGPTDTQYF.